The clone carrying this T cell receptor beta chain occurred many times. Its specificity is unknown. The data were taken from a study of regulatory T cells in long-lasting Graves disease. Study-wide points: Small numbers of samples may have cut accuracy. The study examined only peripheral blood, not thyroid tissue. Fewer public clonotypes were shared by new patients (roughly 910) than by persistent patients (approximately 2,700).

V was pared by 1 base and J by 5 bases, with 8 bases of the junction left unmatched. Germline V CDR1 and CDR2: MGHDK, SYGVNS. This CDR3 is 16 amino acids long. Documented time point: newly diagnosed GD, antithyroid drugs for less than 3 months. RNA isolated from PBMCs was used to make the TCR library. An endocrinology department in Xi'an, China, supplied the patients. Investigators prepared the TCR beta libraries by applying iRepertoire HTBI primers and Arm-PCR of CDR3 regions. From the multiplex PCR reads, TCRdb called clonotypes with MiXCR, one entry per CDR3 protein. There are approximately 310,000 distinct CDR3 sequences in the sample; 15% to 20% occur only once, and roughly 35% lies in the top ten.

The chain employs TRBV25-1 and TRBJ2-5; 9 nucleotides align to TRBD2. This TCR was recovered from a female donor with Graves disease. The material sequenced was peripheral blood mononuclear cells (PBMCs), taken at new diagnosis, from a patient treated with antithyroid drugs. CDR3 coding DNA: TGTGCCAGCAGTGAATGGAGTAGCGGGAGATCTGAGACCCAGTACTTC. As protein: CASSEWSSGRSETQYF.